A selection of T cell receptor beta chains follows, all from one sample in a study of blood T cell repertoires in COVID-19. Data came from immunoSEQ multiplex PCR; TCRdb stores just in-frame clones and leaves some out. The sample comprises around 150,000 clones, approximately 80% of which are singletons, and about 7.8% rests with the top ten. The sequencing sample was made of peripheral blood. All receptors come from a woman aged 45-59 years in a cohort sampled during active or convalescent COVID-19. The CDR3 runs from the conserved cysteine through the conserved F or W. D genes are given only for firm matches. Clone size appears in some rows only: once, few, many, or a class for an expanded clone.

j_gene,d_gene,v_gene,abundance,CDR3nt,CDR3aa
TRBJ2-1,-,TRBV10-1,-,TGCGCCAGCAGTGACCCCGGGATTAACTACAATGAGCAGTTCTTC,CASSDPGINYNEQFF
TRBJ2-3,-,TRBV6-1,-,TGTGCCAGCAGTGAAAGGGCAGGGACAAGCACAGATACGCAGTATTTT,CASSERAGTSTDTQYF
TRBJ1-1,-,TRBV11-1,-,TGTGCCAGCAGCCCACCAGGGCTGAACACTGAAGCTTTCTTT,CASSPPGLNTEAFF
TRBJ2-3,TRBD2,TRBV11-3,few,TGTGCCAGCAGTGGGGCGGGGGGCACAGATACGCAGTATTTT,CASSGAGGTDTQYF
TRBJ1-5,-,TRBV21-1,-,TGTGCCAGCAGCAATAATTTATCAGGGGGCGGTCAGCCCCAGCATTTT,CASSNNLSGGGQPQHF
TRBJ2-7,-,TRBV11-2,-,TGTGCCAGCAGCCGAAAAGGGGGTTACGAGCAGTACTTC,CASSRKGGYEQYF
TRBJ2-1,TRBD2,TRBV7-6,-,TGTGCCAGCAGCTATCTAGCGGGGGGGCCCGGGGATGAGCAGTTCTTC,CASSYLAGGPGDEQFF
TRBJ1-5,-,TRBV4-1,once,TGCGCCAGCAGCCAAGGCGGTGATAGCAATCAGCCCCAGCATTTT,CASSQGGDSNQPQHF
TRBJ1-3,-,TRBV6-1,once,TGTGCCAGCAGTGAAGCTGCGGGGTTTGGAAACACCATATATTTT,CASSEAAGFGNTIYF
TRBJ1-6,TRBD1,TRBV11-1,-,TGTGCCAGCAGCCGACAGGGGCCCGAGCTCTCACCCCTCCACTTT,CASSRQGPELSPLHF
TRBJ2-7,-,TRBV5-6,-,TGTGCCAGCAGCTTGGCGGGGTGGGCCTACGAGCAGTACTTC,CASSLAGWAYEQYF
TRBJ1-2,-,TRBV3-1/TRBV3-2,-,TGTGCCAGCAGCCAAGGGCACAGTGCTTTAGGCTACACCTTC,CASSQGHSALGYTF
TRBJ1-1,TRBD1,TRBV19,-,TGTGCCAGTAGTATAGGGACAGGGGTGATTTTCGACACTGAAGCTTTCTTT,CASSIGTGVIFDTEAFF
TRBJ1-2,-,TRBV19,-,TGTGCCACCCACAACGGGGGGGGCTACACCTTC,CATHNGGGYTF